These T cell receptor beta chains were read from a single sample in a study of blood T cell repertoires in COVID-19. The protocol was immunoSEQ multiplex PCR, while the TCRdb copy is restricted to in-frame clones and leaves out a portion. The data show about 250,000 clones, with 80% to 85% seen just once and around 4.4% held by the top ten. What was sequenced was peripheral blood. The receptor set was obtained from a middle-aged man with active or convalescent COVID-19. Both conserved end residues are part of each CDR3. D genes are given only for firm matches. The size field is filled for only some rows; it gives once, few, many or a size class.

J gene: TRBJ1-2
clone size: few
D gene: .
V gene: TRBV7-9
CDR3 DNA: TGTGCCAGCAGCTTAGACGGGAACTATGGCTACACCTTC
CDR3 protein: CASSLDGNYGYTF

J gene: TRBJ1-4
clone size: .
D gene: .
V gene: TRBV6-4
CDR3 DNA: TGTGCCAGCAGTGACTCTAGCCAGACCCGGGACACCAAGAATGAAAAACTGTTTTTT
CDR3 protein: CASSDSSQTRDTKNEKLFF

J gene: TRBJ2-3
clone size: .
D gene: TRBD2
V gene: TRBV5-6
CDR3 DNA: TGTGCCAGCAGCCGGCGACTAGCGGGGGATTTTACCGATACGCAGTATTTT
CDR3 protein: CASSRRLAGDFTDTQYF

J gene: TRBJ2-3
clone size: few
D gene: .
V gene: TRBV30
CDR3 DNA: TGTGCCTGGAGTGTACTTGGGGGGGCCAGTGATACGCAGTATTTT
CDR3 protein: CAWSVLGGASDTQYF

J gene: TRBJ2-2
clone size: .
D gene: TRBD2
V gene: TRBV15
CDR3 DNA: TGTGCCACCAGCACCCATCCGGGACTAGCGGGGGGGCGGGATACCGGGGAGCTGTTTTTT
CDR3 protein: CATSTHPGLAGGRDTGELFF

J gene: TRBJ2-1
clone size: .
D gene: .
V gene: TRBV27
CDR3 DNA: TGTGCCAGCAGTTTATTCCTTTCGAGGGGGAATGAGCAGTTCTTC
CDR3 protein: CASSLFLSRGNEQFF

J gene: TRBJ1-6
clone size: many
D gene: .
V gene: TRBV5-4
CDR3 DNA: TGTGCCAGCAACTCGGGGTTAAATAATTCACCCCTCCACTTT
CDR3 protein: CASNSGLNNSPLHF

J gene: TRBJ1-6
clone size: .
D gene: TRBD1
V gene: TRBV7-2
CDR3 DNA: TGTGCCAGCAGCCAAAGGACAGGGGTGAATTCACCCCTCCACTTT
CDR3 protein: CASSQRTGVNSPLHF

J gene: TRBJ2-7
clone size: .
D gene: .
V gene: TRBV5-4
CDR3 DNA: TGTGCCAGCAGCTTGGCCCCAGGGGACACCTCCTACGAGCAGTACTTC
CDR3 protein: CASSLAPGDTSYEQYF

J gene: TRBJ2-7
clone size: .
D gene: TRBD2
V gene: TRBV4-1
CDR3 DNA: TGCGCCAGCAGCCAGTGGACTAGCGGGTCCTACGAGCAGTACTTC
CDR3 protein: CASSQWTSGSYEQYF

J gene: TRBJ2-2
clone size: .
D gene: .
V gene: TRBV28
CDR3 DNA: TGTGCCAGCAGTGCCGCCGGTGGGAGGAACACCGGGGAGCTGTTTTTT
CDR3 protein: CASSAAGGRNTGELFF

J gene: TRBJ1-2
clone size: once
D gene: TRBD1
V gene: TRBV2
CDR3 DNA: TGTGCCAGCAATCAAGGACAGGGTAGTACCCATGGCTACACCTTC
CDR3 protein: CASNQGQGSTHGYTF

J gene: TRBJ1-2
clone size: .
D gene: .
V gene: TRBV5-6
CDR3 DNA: TGTGCCAGCAGCCTTACGGGACACTCGGGCTACACCTTC
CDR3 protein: CASSLTGHSGYTF

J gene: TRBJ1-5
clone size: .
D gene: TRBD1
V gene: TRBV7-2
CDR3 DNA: TGTGCCAGCAGCCCGGGACAGGGTAACAATCAGCCCCAGCATTTT
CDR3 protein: CASSPGQGNNQPQHF

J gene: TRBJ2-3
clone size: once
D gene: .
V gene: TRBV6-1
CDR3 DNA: TGTGCCAGCAGTGAAGTGACAGGCACAGATACGCAGTATTTT
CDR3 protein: CASSEVTGTDTQYF

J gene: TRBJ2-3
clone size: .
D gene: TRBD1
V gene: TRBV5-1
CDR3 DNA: TGCGCCAGCAGCCGGGCACAGGGGGCGAGCACAGATACGCAGTATTTT
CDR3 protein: CASSRAQGASTDTQYF

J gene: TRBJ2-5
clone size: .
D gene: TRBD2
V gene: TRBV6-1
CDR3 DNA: TGTGCCAGCAGTGAAGCTTCGAGCGGGGAGTACTTC
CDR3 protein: CASSEASSGEYF

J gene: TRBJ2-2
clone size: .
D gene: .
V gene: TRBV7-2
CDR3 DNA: TGTGCCAGCAGCTTGGCAGGGGTTGACACCGGGGAGCTGTTTTTT
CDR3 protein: CASSLAGVDTGELFF

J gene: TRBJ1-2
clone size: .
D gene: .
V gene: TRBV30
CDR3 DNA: TGTGCCTGGAGTGGAGCGTTGGCCCATGGCTACACCTTC
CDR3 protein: CAWSGALAHGYTF

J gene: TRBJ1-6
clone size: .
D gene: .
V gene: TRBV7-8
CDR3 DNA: TGTGCCAGCAGCTCTGGAACAGGGTTCGCCCTCCACTTT
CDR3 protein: CASSSGTGFALHF

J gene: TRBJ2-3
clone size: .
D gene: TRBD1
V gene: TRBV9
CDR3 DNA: TGTGCCAGCAGCGTCGGACAGGGTAGTGATACGCAGTATTTT
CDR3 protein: CASSVGQGSDTQYF

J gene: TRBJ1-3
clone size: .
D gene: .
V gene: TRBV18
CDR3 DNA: TGTGCCAGCTCACCTCTGACAGGAAGCCCTGGAAACACCATATATTTT
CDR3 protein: CASSPLTGSPGNTIYF

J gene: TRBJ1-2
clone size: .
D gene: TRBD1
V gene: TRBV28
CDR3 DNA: TGTGCCAGCAGACAGACAGGGGGTGGCTATGGCTACACCTTC
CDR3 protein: CASRQTGGGYGYTF

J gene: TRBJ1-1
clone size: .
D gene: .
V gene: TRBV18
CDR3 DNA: TGTGCCAGCTCACCATTCAGCGCAGAGAACACTGAAGCTTTCTTT
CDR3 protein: CASSPFSAENTEAFF

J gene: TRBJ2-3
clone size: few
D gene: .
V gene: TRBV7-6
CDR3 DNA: TGTGCCAGCAGCTCGTCCACAGATACGCAGTATTTT
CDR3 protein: CASSSSTDTQYF

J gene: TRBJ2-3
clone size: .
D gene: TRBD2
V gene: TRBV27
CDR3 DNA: TGTGCCAGCAGCGAGCGGGAGGCCACAGATACGCAGTATTTT
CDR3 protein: CASSEREATDTQYF

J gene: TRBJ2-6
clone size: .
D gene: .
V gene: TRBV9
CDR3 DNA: TGTGCCAGCAGCGTAGATCCCTTCGGGGCCAACGTCCTGACTTTC
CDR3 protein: CASSVDPFGANVLTF

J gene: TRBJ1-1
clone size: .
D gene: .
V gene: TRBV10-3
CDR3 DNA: TGTGCCATCATGGGGCTCATGAACACTGAAGCTTTCTTT
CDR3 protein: CAIMGLMNTEAFF

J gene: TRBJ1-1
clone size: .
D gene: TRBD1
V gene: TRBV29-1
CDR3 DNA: TGCAGCGTCGGGACAGGCGGAGAAGCTTTCTTT
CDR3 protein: CSVGTGGEAFF

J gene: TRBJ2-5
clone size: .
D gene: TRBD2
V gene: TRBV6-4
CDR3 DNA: TGTGCCAGCAGTGTAGGCGGGGGAATTAGGAAGACCCAGTACTTC
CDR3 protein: CASSVGGGIRKTQYF

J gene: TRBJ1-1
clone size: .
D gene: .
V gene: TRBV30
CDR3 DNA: TGTGCCTGGAGTGTGGTCAGGAACACTGAAGCTTTCTTT
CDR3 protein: CAWSVVRNTEAFF

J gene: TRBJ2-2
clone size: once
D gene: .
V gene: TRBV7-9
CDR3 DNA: TGTGCCAGCAGCTTACGACAAGCGGACGCGAACACCGGGGAGCTGTTTTTT
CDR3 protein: CASSLRQADANTGELFF

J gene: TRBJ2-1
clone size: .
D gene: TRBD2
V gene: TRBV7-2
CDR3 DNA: TGTGCCAGCAGCCGCGGGGGAGACTACAATGAGCAGTTCTTC
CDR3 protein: CASSRGGDYNEQFF

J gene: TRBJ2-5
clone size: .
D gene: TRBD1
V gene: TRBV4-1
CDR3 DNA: TGCGCCAGCAGCCACCGACAGGGGCAAGAGACCCAGTACTTC
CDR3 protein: CASSHRQGQETQYF

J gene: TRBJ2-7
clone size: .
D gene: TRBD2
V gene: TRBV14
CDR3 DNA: TGTGCCAGCAGCCAAGATTGGACTAGCGGGGAGCAGTACTTC
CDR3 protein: CASSQDWTSGEQYF

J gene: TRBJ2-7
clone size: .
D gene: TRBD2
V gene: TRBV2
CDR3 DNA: TGTGCCAGCAGTGGTAGCGGGGGCCCCTACGAGCAGTACTTC
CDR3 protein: CASSGSGGPYEQYF

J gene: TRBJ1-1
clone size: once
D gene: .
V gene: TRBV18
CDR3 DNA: TGTGCCAGCTCTCCGGGTTCGAACACTGAAGCTTTCTTT
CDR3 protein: CASSPGSNTEAFF

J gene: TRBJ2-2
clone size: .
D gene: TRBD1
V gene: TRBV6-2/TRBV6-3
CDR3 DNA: TGTGCCAGCAGTCCATGGACAGGGTTGTCCGGGGAGCTGTTTTTT
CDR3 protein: CASSPWTGLSGELFF

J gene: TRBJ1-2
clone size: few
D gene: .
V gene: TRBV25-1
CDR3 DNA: TGTGCCAGCAGTGGCCGGGGGGGGAGTAGTGGCTACACCTTC
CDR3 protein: CASSGRGGSSGYTF

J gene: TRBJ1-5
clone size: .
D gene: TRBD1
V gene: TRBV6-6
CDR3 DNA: TGTGCCAGCAAGACAGGGGCCCTCAATCAGCCCCAGCATTTT
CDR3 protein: CASKTGALNQPQHF

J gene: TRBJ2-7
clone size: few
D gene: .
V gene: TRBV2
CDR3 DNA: TGTGCCAGCAGTGACAGGGGCGGATTTGTCTACGAGCAGTACTTC
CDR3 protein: CASSDRGGFVYEQYF

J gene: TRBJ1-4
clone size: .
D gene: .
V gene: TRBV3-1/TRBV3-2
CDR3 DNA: TGTGCCAGCAGACCCGGGCAGGGCAGGGCTCGGGAGGAAAAACTGTTTTTT
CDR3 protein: CASRPGQGRAREEKLFF